Listed here is a single T cell receptor (beta chain). The CDR3 loop spans 16 amino acids. Germline CDR1 and CDR2: MDHEN and SYDVKM. J lost 8 bases, V lost 6 bases, and 16 bases had no gene match. This sample was taken from a study of CD8+ T cells in alopecia areata. RNA was extracted and reverse transcribed into cDNA as the sequencing template. Produced via immunoSEQ multiplex PCR; TCRdb's table is partial and in-frame only. Found here are 30,000 to 40,000 clones, more than 50% of them singletons; the top ten hold approximately 1.7%. For a few of the biomarker-study patients, the CD4+ cells were further sorted so as to obtain CD25+CD127- cells.

The TCR comes from a human donor with alopecia areata. The rearrangement joins TRBV28 to TRBJ2-1, with 7 positions matching TRBD2. The sequenced sample consisted of CD4+ Tregs sorted from blood. CDR3 DNA sequence: TGTGCCAGCAGCTATCCTAGCGGACTATCGAGGGATGAGCAGTTCTTC. This sequence encodes CASSYPSGLSRDEQFF.